These 30 T cell receptor beta chains came from one sample sequenced in a study of a mutant IDH1 vaccine in newly diagnosed glioma. Libraries were prepared by immunoSEQ multiplex PCR; TCRdb keeps only in-frame clonotypes and omits some of them. The sample carries tens of thousands of clones, 84% recorded once. These receptors' targets are unknown. Time point in this sample: week 35, safety follow-up. Doses comprised 300 ug of mutant IDH1 20-mer peptide each, plus topical imiquimod. The sample here was PBMCs, taken from a glioma patient whose treatment included an IDH1 peptide vaccine. Receptors were obtained from a man in his late teens or twenties with glioma.

This CDR3 is CASSLLEERYNEQFF. The CDR3 nucleotides are TGTGCCAGCAGCTTGTTAGAGGAGCGTTACAATGAGCAGTTCTTC. This chain uses TRBV5-8 with TRBJ2-1; D remains ambiguous. V shed 1 base and J shed 4 bases, with 12 bases lying between them. CDR1 is SGHTS and CDR2 is YDEGEE in the germline V gene. This CDR3 contains 15 residues. Supplemented by reference TRBV5-8 and TRBJ2-1, the full variable domain reads EAGVTQSPTHLIKTRGQQATLRCSPISGHTSVYWYQQALGLGLQFLLWYDEGEERNRGNFPPRFSGRQFPNYSSELNVNALELEDSALYLCASSLLEERYNEQFFGPGTRLTVL.

CDR3 sequence reads: CASKTGTGEGEQYF. In DNA form, the CDR3 reads TGTGCCAGCAAGACTGGGACAGGGGAAGGTGAGCAGTACTTC. The gene calls are TRBV6-6 and TRBJ2-7, with 10 bases identical to TRBD1. The CDR3 runs 14 residues. Per germline, CDR1 MNHNY and CDR2 SVGAGI (reference sequence). With 7 bases clipped from V and 7 bases from J, the junction kept 10 bases outside the gene matches.

This sequence joins TRBV4-3 and TRBJ1-2, with D possibly matching TRBD1 (6 bases). V lost 1 base, J lost 4 bases, and 7 bases lay in between. The CDR3 consists of 13 residues. From germline, CDR1 is LGHNA and CDR2 YSLEER. CDR3 protein: CASSQGRGYGYTF. DNA for the CDR3: TGCGCCAGCAGCCAAGGCAGGGGCTATGGCTACACCTTC.

This clone was observed a single time. J is TRBJ1-4 and V is TRBV28, with no clear D. The ends were cut back, 5 bases at V and 0 bases at J, with 10 bases in the middle. The CDR3 has 15 amino acids. Germline-derived CDR1 and CDR2 are MDHEN and SYDVKM. In DNA form, the CDR3 reads TGTGCCAGCAGTATCCCCACAACAACTAATGAAAAACTGTTTTTT. This encodes CASSIPTTTNEKLFF.

This rearrangement joins TRBV9 to TRBJ1-1; 9 positions match TRBD1. The CDR3 runs to 15 residues. Germline values: CDR1 SGDLS, CDR2 YYNGEE. J gave up 2 bases and V 3 bases, and 5 bases lay outside the gene matches. CDR3 in amino acids: CASSARDRVNTEAFF. Here the CDR3 DNA reads TGTGCCAGCAGCGCCCGGGACAGGGTCAACACTGAAGCTTTCTTT. The variable domain in full, with the rest retrieved from reference TRBV9 and TRBJ1-1, is DSGVTQTPKHLITATGQRVTLRCSPRSGDLSVYWYQQSLDQGLQFLIQYYNGEERAKGNILERFSAQQFPDLHSELNLSSLELGDSALYFCASSARDRVNTEAFFGQGTRLTVV.

This sequence joins TRBV4-3 and TRBJ2-7; TRBD1 matches at 9 bases. Germline CDR1 is LGHNA and CDR2 is YSLEER. There are 16 residues in the CDR3. Trimming cost V 1 base and J 4 bases; bases outside gene matches: 8. For the CDR3, the DNA is TGCGCCAGCAGCCAAGGCCGGGACAGGGAAGGGTACGAGCAGTACTTC. It is translated as CASSQGRDREGYEQYF.

The chain couples TRBV15 to TRBJ2-5, with 8 bases matching TRBD2. CDR1 and CDR2 from the germline V gene are LNHNV and YYDKDF (reference sequence). This CDR3 is 17 amino acids long. Losses at the gene ends were 8 bases for V and 2 bases for J; bases not matched to a gene: 16. The CDR3 DNA reads as TGTGCCACCCTTTCCCGGGGGGGCCCCTTGGGGCAAGAGACCCAGTACTTC. Its translation is CATLSRGGPLGQETQYF.

The chain employs TRBV5-1 and TRBJ1-2; the D is unclear. This CDR3 is 13 amino acids long. V shed 4 bases and J shed 4 bases, with 11 bases lying between them. Germline assignment: CDR1 SGHRS and CDR2 YFSETQ. The CDR3: CASSQEHFYGYTF. DNA of the CDR3: TGCGCCAGCAGCCAGGAACACTTCTATGGCTACACCTTC.

This clone was counted a single time. The V and J genes are TRBV28 and TRBJ1-2; no definite D call. The CDR3 spans 14 residues. V lost 5 bases, J lost 4 bases, and 14 bases lay in between. Germline-derived CDR1 and CDR2 are MDHEN and SYDVKM. CDR3 coding DNA: TGTGCCAGCAGTGGCCGGGGAGGGATCTATGGCTACACCTTC. Protein: CASSGRGGIYGYTF.

This rearrangement joins TRBV4-3 to TRBJ1-1; tentatively, D is TRBD1 (6 bases). The CDR3 contains 13 residues. V shed 3 bases and J shed 4 bases, with 9 bases lying between them. From germline, CDR1 is LGHNA and CDR2 YSLEER. The DNA for the CDR3 is TGCGCCAGCAGCCATAACAGGGCCACTGAAGCTTTCTTT. This translates into CASSHNRATEAFF.

The chain couples TRBV4-1 to TRBJ2-7, with D hard to call. The germline CDR1 and CDR2 sequences are MGHRA and YSYEKL. Trimming took off 0 bases at V and 4 bases at J, with 4 bases between the two ends. This CDR3 has 12 residues. This CDR3 is CASSQDGYEQYF. CDR3 in DNA: TGCGCCAGCAGCCAAGATGGGTACGAGCAGTACTTC.

V and J are TRBV9 and TRBJ2-2, with D possibly being TRBD1 (6 bases). Per germline, CDR1 SGDLS and CDR2 YYNGEE. Trimming removed 6 bases at V and 3 bases at J, with 18 bases between. The CDR3 sequence is 16 residues long. CDR3 residues: CASTRGGILYTGELFF. The CDR3 DNA sequence: TGTGCCAGCACCCGAGGGGGAATCCTGTACACCGGGGAGCTGTTTTTT.

The V call is TRBV5-6, the J call TRBJ1-5; the D gene is possibly TRBD1 (5 bases). CDR1 SGHDT and CDR2 YYEEEE come from the germline V gene. V was trimmed by 0 bases and J by 0 bases, leaving 13 bases between them. The CDR3 is made up of 17 amino acids. CDR3 region: CASSLVGGSVSNQPQHF. The CDR3, as DNA: TGTGCCAGCAGCTTGGTCGGGGGTAGTGTTAGCAATCAGCCCCAGCATTTT.

The V call is TRBV28, the J call TRBJ1-1, with D possibly TRBD1 on 6 matching bases. In germline, CDR1 is MDHEN, CDR2 SYDVKM. This CDR3 is 13 amino acids long. Between the trimmed V and J ends, which lost 6 bases and 6 bases, there was a span of 14 bases. CDR3 sequence: CASSRGEISEAFF. The CDR3 nucleotides are TGTGCCAGCAGCAGGGGCGAGATCTCTGAAGCTTTCTTT.

The chain has TRBV7-9 and TRBJ2-4; TRBD1 might be the D (5 bases). Germline V gene data show CDR1 as SEHNR and CDR2 as FQNEAQ (reference sequence). The CDR3 extends over 13 amino acids. Deletions cut 5 bases from V and 4 bases from J, with 9 bases between. The CDR3: CASSPDIKNIQYF. Here the CDR3 DNA reads TGTGCCAGCAGCCCGGACATAAAAAACATTCAGTACTTC.

The rearrangement uses TRBV30 and TRBJ2-7, with 7 nucleotides matching TRBD1. The length of the CDR3 is 14 residues. Per germline, CDR1 GTSNPN and CDR2 SVGIG (reference sequence). Trimming removed 2 bases from V and 7 bases from J; junction bases left unmatched: 11. CDR3 in DNA: TGTGCCTGGAGTTCCCTGGCCCCAGGGGGAGAGCAGTACTTC. As protein: CAWSSLAPGGEQYF.

The V and J genes are TRBV27 and TRBJ1-1; 8 nucleotides line up with TRBD1. CDR3 length: 14 residues. Germline CDR1 MNHEY, CDR2 SMNVEV (reference sequence). V was pared by 2 bases and J by 6 bases, with 5 bases of the junction left unmatched. The CDR3 protein is CASSLRQGAPEAFF. The CDR3 bases are TGTGCCAGCAGTTTACGCCAGGGGGCACCTGAAGCTTTCTTT.

The chain employs TRBV27 and TRBJ2-5; D is undetermined. The CDR3 loop spans 14 amino acids. Germline values: CDR1 MNHEY, CDR2 SMNVEV (reference sequence). Trimming shortened V by 5 bases and J by 2 bases, and 12 bases separated the two germline ends. CDR3 region: CASSHNGRQETQYF. CDR3 nucleotide sequence: TGTGCCAGCAGTCATAATGGCAGACAAGAGACCCAGTACTTC.

The chain has TRBV28 and TRBJ2-1; 10 nucleotides agree with TRBD1. V lost 3 bases, J lost 3 bases, and 5 bases stayed unmatched. The germline V gene has CDR1 MDHEN and CDR2 SYDVKM. The CDR3 has 16 amino acids. CDR3 protein: CASSLVTGGLYNEQFF. For the CDR3, the DNA is TGTGCCAGCAGTTTGGTGACAGGGGGCCTCTACAATGAGCAGTTCTTC. Full variable domain (rest looked up from reference TRBV28 and TRBJ2-1): DVKVTQSSRYLVKRTGEKVFLECVQDMDHENMFWYRQDPGLGLRLIYFSYDVKMKEKGDIPEGYSVSREKKERFSLILESASTNQTSMYLCASSLVTGGLYNEQFFGPGTRLTVL.

The rearrangement joins TRBV6-5 to TRBJ1-2, with TRBD1 matching 9 bases. The germline V gene encodes CDR1 MNHEY and CDR2 SVGAGI. J was trimmed by 7 bases and V by 7 bases; bases with no gene match: 10. The CDR3 contains 14 residues. In DNA form, the CDR3 reads TGTGCCAGCACATGGGACAGGGAGAAGGGTGGCTACACCTTC. Its protein product is CASTWDREKGGYTF.

The rearrangement uses TRBV7-9 and TRBJ2-7; D perhaps matches TRBD1 (6 bases). The CDR3 length is 14 residues. With 5 bases removed from V and 2 bases from J, the gap between germline ends came to 13 bases. CDR1 SEHNR and CDR2 FQNEAQ come from the germline V gene (reference sequence). CDR3 nucleotides: TGTGCCAGCAGCGGGGCAGGGGTCACCTACGAGCAGTACTTC. Protein product: CASSGAGVTYEQYF.

The chain joins TRBV5-5 to TRBJ1-1, with TRBD1 matching 10 bases. The junction had 15 bases not matched to a gene; V was cut back by 2 bases and J by 5 bases. Per the germline V gene, CDR1 is SGHKS and CDR2 is YYEKEE (reference sequence). The length of the CDR3 is 18 residues. The CDR3: CASSFAGMDRGTVTEAFF. In DNA, the CDR3 is TGTGCCAGCAGCTTCGCGGGGATGGACAGGGGGACGGTTACTGAAGCTTTCTTT.

This chain links TRBV6-1 with TRBJ2-6, with D unresolved. This CDR3 has 17 residues. V was pared by 2 bases and J by 0 bases, with 11 bases between. Germline V CDR1 and CDR2: MNHNS, SASEGT. CDR3 DNA: TGTGCCAGCAGTGAACGGTATCGTTCCTCTGGGGCCAACGTCCTGACTTTC. Translating it yields CASSERYRSSGANVLTF.

The gene calls are TRBV4-3 and TRBJ1-3, with 7 bases aligning to TRBD1. The germline CDR1 and CDR2 sequences are LGHNA and YSLEER. V lost 3 bases, J lost 4 bases, and 12 bases stayed unmatched. This CDR3 contains 17 residues. The CDR3 sequence: CASSQDSGGGSGNTIYF. The CDR3 DNA sequence: TGCGCCAGCAGCCAGGATTCCGGAGGGGGCTCAGGAAACACCATATATTTT.

The chain is built from TRBV27 and TRBJ2-7; 10 positions match TRBD1. The germline V gene encodes CDR1 MNHEY and CDR2 SMNVEV (reference sequence). The V segment lost 7 bases and the J segment 0 bases; nucleotides outside the gene matches: 6. The CDR3 contains 15 residues. As DNA, the CDR3 is TGTGCCAGCACCGGGACAGGGGCCCGCTCCTACGAGCAGTACTTC. Translating it yields CASTGTGARSYEQYF.

The genes are TRBV19 and TRBJ1-4, with D unresolved. The CDR3 is made up of 15 amino acids. V shed 5 bases and J shed 4 bases, with 14 bases lying between them. Germline V lookup: CDR1 LNHDA, CDR2 SQIVND (reference sequence). The CDR3 DNA reads as TGTGCCAGTAGTGCGATGTCGGGAGGTAATGAAAAACTGTTTTTT. Protein sequence: CASSAMSGGNEKLFF.

The chain combines TRBV27 with TRBJ2-7, with D hard to call. Germline V lookup: CDR1 MNHEY, CDR2 SMNVEV (reference sequence). V lost 0 bases, J lost 3 bases, and 6 bases lay in between. There are 13 residues in the CDR3. The CDR3 DNA follows: TGTGCCAGCAGTTTATCGGGCCTCTACGAGCAGTACTTC. Translation gives CASSLSGLYEQYF.

In nucleotides, the CDR3 is TGTGCCAGCAGCTTGGTCAACGAGCAGTACTTC. Translation: CASSLVNEQYF. The rearrangement uses TRBV5-6 and TRBJ2-7, with D hard to call. CDR3 length: 11 residues. The germline gives CDR1 SGHDT, CDR2 YYEEEE. Trimming cost V 0 bases and J 5 bases, with 3 bases left between them.

A few counts support this clone. The CDR3 DNA is TGTGCCAGCAGCTTGAATTCCCTCAGAGGGATAGATTATCAGCCCCAGCATTTT. Amino acids: CASSLNSLRGIDYQPQHF. This chain uses TRBV5-6 with TRBJ1-5; D gene ambiguous. Germline lookup yields CDR1 SGHDT and CDR2 YYEEEE. The CDR3 is 18 residues long. The germline V and J ends were trimmed by 1 base and 5 bases, with 22 bases remaining between them.

The rearrangement links TRBV18 to TRBJ1-1, with a tentative D call TRBD1 (6 bases). Trimming took 2 bases from V and 1 from J, leaving 14 bases between them. CDR3 length equals 16 residues. CDR1 and CDR2 from the germline V gene are KGHSH and LQKENI. The CDR3 nucleotides are TGTGCCAGCTCACCATCGAGAGGACAGTCGAACACTGAAGCTTTCTTT. Translated: CASSPSRGQSNTEAFF.